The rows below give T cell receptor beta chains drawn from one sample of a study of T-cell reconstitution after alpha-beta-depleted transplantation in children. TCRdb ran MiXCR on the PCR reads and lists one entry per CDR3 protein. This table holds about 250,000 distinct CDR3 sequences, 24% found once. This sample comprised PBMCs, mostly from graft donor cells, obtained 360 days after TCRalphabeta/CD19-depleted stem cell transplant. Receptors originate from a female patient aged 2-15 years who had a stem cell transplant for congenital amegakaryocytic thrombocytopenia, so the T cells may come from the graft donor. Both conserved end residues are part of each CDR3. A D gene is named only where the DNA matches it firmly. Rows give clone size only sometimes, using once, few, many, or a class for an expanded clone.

TGTGCCACCAGCAAGCTCAGGGCAGATCAGCCCCAGCATTTT	CATSKLRADQPQHF	TRBV15	TRBJ1-5	NA	NA
TGTGCCAGCAGTTACCGCCAGGGGGTTGCGAACACCGGGGAGCTGTTTTTT	CASSYRQGVANTGELFF	TRBV6-5	TRBJ2-2	TRBD1	few
TGTGCCAGCAGCAAACAGGGGTCGGAGACCCAGTACTTC	CASSKQGSETQYF	TRBV5-4	TRBJ2-5	TRBD1	few
TGTGCCAGCAGCGTAGATCCAGGGGCACAGAACACTGAAGCTTTCTTT	CASSVDPGAQNTEAFF	TRBV9	TRBJ1-1	NA	NA
TGTGCCAGCAGTTCGCGACAGGGGTACAATCAGCCCCAGCATTTT	CASSSRQGYNQPQHF	TRBV28	TRBJ1-5	TRBD1	NA
TGCGCCAGCAGCACGAACAGGGGGGCTGAAGCTTTCTTT	CASSTNRGAEAFF	TRBV5-1	TRBJ1-1	TRBD1	many
TGTGCCAGCAGTTCGGACAGGGCGCGCGGCTACACCTTC	CASSSDRARGYTF	TRBV12-3/TRBV12-4	TRBJ1-2	TRBD1	NA
TGCAGTGCTAGAGATAGGGAGGGGGAGCCTCTCCCCAGGGATACGCAGTATTTT	CSARDREGEPLPRDTQYF	TRBV20-1	TRBJ2-3	NA	NA
TGTGCCATCAGGGCTGGCGGGGGAGCCTACGAGCAGTACTTC	CAIRAGGGAYEQYF	TRBV10-3	TRBJ2-7	TRBD2	NA
TGTGCCTGCAGTTTAGCCCCCGGGACTAGCGGGAGAATGAGGAATGAGCAGTTCTTC	CACSLAPGTSGRMRNEQFF	TRBV6-4	TRBJ2-1	TRBD2	NA
TGTGCCAGCAGTTTGACAGGCCTAAATCAAGAGACCCAGTACTTC	CASSLTGLNQETQYF	TRBV12-3/TRBV12-4	TRBJ2-5	NA	many
TGCGCCAGCAGCCTGGACAGGAGCTCTGGAAACACCATATATTTT	CASSLDRSSGNTIYF	TRBV4-1	TRBJ1-3	TRBD1	NA
TGTGCCATCAGCCCGCGGGGGGCCCCCGGCACCGGGGAGCTGTTTTTT	CAISPRGAPGTGELFF	TRBV10-3	TRBJ2-2	TRBD2	few
TGTGCCAGCAGCCTGCCCGGGACAGGGGCAGAGACCCAGTACTTC	CASSLPGTGAETQYF	TRBV28	TRBJ2-5	TRBD1	many
TGTGCCAGCAGCTTAGCCGGACTAGCGGGAGGGGCCGGGGAGCTGTTTTTT	CASSLAGLAGGAGELFF	TRBV11-1	TRBJ2-2	TRBD2	NA
TGTGCCAGCCTTTCGCAGTTCTTC	CASLSQFF	TRBV12-3/TRBV12-4	TRBJ2-1	NA	NA
TGTGCCAGCACCCAACAAGGACAGGGCGGAGAGACCCAGTACTTC	CASTQQGQGGETQYF	TRBV13	TRBJ2-5	TRBD1	NA